Presented here are 10 T cell receptor beta chains from one specimen sequenced in a study of blood T cell repertoires in COVID-19. Assay used: immunoSEQ multiplex PCR; TCRdb lists only in-frame clones, some missing. Among about 230,000 clones, 75% to 90% were seen once, and the ten largest hold approximately 2.6%. The source material was peripheral blood. The receptors stem from a young man with COVID-19, enrolled during active disease.

CDR3 DNA sequence: TGTGCCAGCTCACCTCCAGGGGGCGTTACCGGGGAGCTGTTTTTT. Its translation: CASSPPGGVTGELFF. The chain couples TRBV18 to TRBJ2-2; 8 nucleotides line up with TRBD1. This CDR3 is built from 15 residues. Germline V gives CDR1 KGHSH, CDR2 LQKENI. The V segment lost 3 bases and the J segment 5 bases; nucleotides outside the gene matches: 5.

This clone was detected only once. This sequence joins TRBV5-1 and TRBJ1-1; D uncertain. Germline CDR1 and CDR2: SGHRS and YFSETQ. Between the trimmed V and J ends, which lost 0 bases and 1 base, there was a span of 7 bases. The CDR3 extends over 14 amino acids. The CDR3 spells CASSLAVANTEAFF. The CDR3, as DNA: TGCGCCAGCAGCTTGGCCGTGGCGAACACTGAAGCTTTCTTT.

The chain carries TRBV19 and TRBJ2-3; 8 positions agree with TRBD1. This CDR3 spans 14 amino acids. Germline V gives CDR1 LNHDA, CDR2 SQIVND (reference sequence). The trim removed 10 bases at V and 6 bases at J, leaving 12 bases unmatched. Here the CDR3 DNA reads TGTGCCACCGAAGGGCAGGGGGCCAGGGATACGCAGTATTTT. Its protein is CATEGQGARDTQYF.

The chain employs TRBV11-3 and TRBJ2-1; D unresolved. V dropped 0 bases and J dropped 4 bases, with 7 bases sitting between them. The CDR3 runs to 14 residues. Germline lookup yields CDR1 SGHNT and CDR2 YENEEA. For the CDR3, the DNA is TGTGCCAGCAGCTTAGATCTAATATACAATGAGCAGTTCTTC. As protein: CASSLDLIYNEQFF.

The V call is TRBV28, the J call TRBJ1-3; no definite D call. From germline, CDR1 is MDHEN and CDR2 SYDVKM. The CDR3 runs to 16 residues. Trimming cost V 5 bases and J 0 bases, with 14 bases left between them. The CDR3 protein is CASSPPKQFSGNTIYF. The CDR3 coding sequence is TGTGCCAGCAGTCCCCCTAAACAGTTCTCTGGAAACACCATATATTTT. The full variable domain, completed using reference TRBV28 and TRBJ1-3, is DVKVTQSSRYLVKRTGEKVFLECVQDMDHENMFWYRQDPGLGLRLIYFSYDVKMKEKGDIPEGYSVSREKKERFSLILESASTNQTSMYLCASSPPKQFSGNTIYFGEGSWLTVV.

This clone was seen a single time. The chain recombines TRBV6-1 with TRBJ1-2, with a possible D match to TRBD1 (6 bases). Germline CDR1 and CDR2: MNHNS and SASEGT. The CDR3 is 15 amino acids. The ends were cut back, 2 bases at V and 8 bases at J, with 18 bases in the middle. CDR3 loop: CASSEYAGTSTGYTF. In DNA form, the CDR3 reads TGTGCCAGCAGTGAATATGCCGGGACATCAACCGGCTACACCTTC.

The chain employs TRBV6-5 and TRBJ2-7; 9 bases fit TRBD2. Germline CDR1 reads MNHEY; CDR2 reads SVGAGI. Trimming removed 6 bases from V and 6 bases from J; junction bases left unmatched: 9. This CDR3 contains 14 residues. The CDR3 loop is CASRLAGDSGEQYF. The CDR3 DNA sequence: TGTGCCAGCAGATTAGCGGGAGATTCCGGCGAGCAGTACTTC.

V gene TRBV29-1 combines with J gene TRBJ1-2; D possibly corresponds to TRBD1 (6 bases). The CDR3 totals 17 residues. Trimming removed 4 bases at V and 4 bases at J, with 25 bases between. Germline-derived CDR1 and CDR2 are SQVTM and ANQGSEA. The CDR3, as DNA: TGCAGCGTTGGAGGGGGGGCAGCCCAACCCTCTGGCTATGGCTACACCTTC. It encodes CSVGGGAAQPSGYGYTF.

The rearrangement links TRBV5-4 to TRBJ1-4, with D possibly matching TRBD1 (5 bases). The CDR3 extends over 18 amino acids. The V gene's germline CDR1 is SGHNT and CDR2 YYREEE (reference sequence). V was cut by 0 bases and J by 0 bases, with 15 bases left in between. CDR3 sequence: CASSLGGAARATNEKLFF. The CDR3 DNA follows: TGTGCCAGCAGCTTGGGTGGGGCAGCGCGCGCAACTAATGAAAAACTGTTTTTT.

The gene calls are TRBV7-9 and TRBJ1-6; unclear D gene. Germline-derived CDR1 and CDR2 are SEHNR and FQNEAQ (reference sequence). The CDR3 consists of 13 residues. Trimming pared 1 base from V and 9 bases from J, leaving 7 bases between. CDR3 region: CASSLVRGSPLHF. The CDR3 region has the DNA TGTGCCAGCAGCTTAGTAAGAGGTTCACCCCTCCACTTT.